The 32 T cell receptor beta chains in this list originate from one sample, sequenced in a study of blood T cell repertoires in COVID-19. The assay was immunoSEQ multiplex PCR, and TCRdb's table has in-frame clones only and misses some. The sample records 55,000 to 70,000 clones, 88% being singletons. Sequences were obtained from peripheral blood. These receptors were collected from a woman aged 55-69 years with COVID-19, enrolled during active disease.

This chain links TRBV19 with TRBJ1-5; D may be TRBD1 (6 bases). Germline V lookup: CDR1 LNHDA, CDR2 SQIVND (reference sequence). The CDR3 runs to 15 residues. Trimming stripped 2 bases from V and 7 bases from J, with 15 bases between. CDR3 DNA: TGTGCCAGTAGTATAAGCCGGGGACACGAGCAGCCCCAGCATTTT. Its translation: CASSISRGHEQPQHF.

This chain links TRBV5-1 with TRBJ1-2, with 7 bases lining up with TRBD1. Trimming removed 5 bases from V and 6 bases from J; junction bases left unmatched: 10. The CDR3 loop spans 14 amino acids. Looked up from germline, CDR1 is SGHRS and CDR2 is YFSETQ. This CDR3 reads CASSPNQGEDGYTF. For the CDR3, the DNA is TGCGCCAGCAGTCCCAATCAGGGGGAAGATGGCTACACCTTC.

V gene TRBV30 combines with J gene TRBJ1-3, with D unclear. The germline V gene has CDR1 GTSNPN and CDR2 SVGIG (reference sequence). The V end was cut by 4 bases, the J end by 0 bases, with 22 bases between. The CDR3 spans 18 residues. CDR3 residues: CAWIVQSSGFFSGNTIYF. CDR3 DNA: TGTGCCTGGATCGTTCAGTCGTCGGGTTTCTTCTCTGGAAACACCATATATTTT.

This chain links TRBV7-2 with TRBJ1-5, with 8 bases lining up with TRBD1. CDR3 length: 15 amino acids. Germline V gene data show CDR1 as SGHTA and CDR2 as FQGNSA. The V and J ends lost 3 bases and 6 bases, in that order; junction bases with no gene match: 7. The CDR3 region has the DNA TGTGCCAGCAGCTTTGAGCAGGGGGCCACTCAGCCCCAGCATTTT. As protein: CASSFEQGATQPQHF.

V usage is TRBV12-3 or TRBV12-4 and J usage is TRBJ1-4; maybe TRBD1 (5 bases). The V gene lost 5 bases and the J gene lost 10 bases, with 11 bases spanning the gap. The CDR3 spans 12 residues. The CDR3 region is CASSAGPLKLFF. In DNA form, the CDR3 reads TGTGCCAGCAGTGCGGGACCCTTAAAACTGTTTTTT.

Comments on this clone: The junction shows a germline mismatch at one end, possibly a read error. The chain employs TRBV19 and TRBJ1-2, with 8 bases that match TRBD1. Germline CDR1 reads LNHDA; CDR2 reads SQIVND (reference sequence). CDR3 length: 15 residues. In DNA, the CDR3 is TGTGCCAGCCAACAGGGGGTGCTACCCTTCGATGGGTACACCTTC. Its translation: CASQQGVLPFDGYTF.

The chain links TRBV3-1 (or the pseudogene TRBV3-2) to TRBJ2-7; D unresolved. Germline lookup yields CDR1 LGHDT and CDR2 YNNKEL (reference sequence). This CDR3 has 11 amino acids. Deletions cut 6 bases from V and 3 bases from J, with 6 bases between. The CDR3 is CASSQVYEQYF. The CDR3 DNA reads TGTGCCAGCAGTCAGGTCTACGAGCAGTACTTC.

The chain combines TRBV5-8 with TRBJ1-4; 10 bases map to TRBD1. After removal of 5 bases from V and 4 bases from J, the junction contained 8 bases not matched to a gene. Germline V CDR1 and CDR2: SGHTS, YDEGEE. The CDR3 has 16 residues. The CDR3 here is CASRTGTGVLNEKLFF. CDR3 in DNA: TGTGCCAGCAGAACTGGGACAGGGGTGCTTAATGAAAAACTGTTTTTT.

The V and J genes are TRBV3-1 (or the pseudogene TRBV3-2) and TRBJ1-1; D gene unclear. The CDR3 loop spans 15 amino acids. CDR1 and CDR2 (germline): LGHDT, YNNKEL (reference sequence). V lost 4 bases to trimming and J lost 1 base, with 13 bases between them. The CDR3 loop is CASSPHGGWNTEAFF. The CDR3 bases are TGTGCCAGCAGCCCCCATGGCGGCTGGAACACTGAAGCTTTCTTT.

This sequence joins TRBV29-1 and TRBJ2-3, with TRBD1 matching 10 bases. The CDR3 consists of 16 residues. Germline CDR1 and CDR2: SQVTM and ANQGSEA. J was trimmed by 4 bases and V by 1 base; bases with no gene match: 8. CDR3 in DNA: TGCAGCGTTGAAGGGCGACAGGGGGCGGGCGCAGATACGCAGTATTTT. This translates into CSVEGRQGAGADTQYF.

This chain links TRBV5-6 with TRBJ2-7; TRBD2 might be the D (6 bases). Per germline, CDR1 SGHDT and CDR2 YYEEEE. CDR3 size: 15 residues. Trimming shortened V by 0 bases and J by 2 bases, and 12 bases separated the two germline ends. CDR3 in amino acids: CASSLVLALTYEQYF. DNA of the CDR3: TGTGCCAGCAGCTTGGTGCTAGCGCTAACCTACGAGCAGTACTTC.

The rearrangement links TRBV11-3 to TRBJ2-1, with D possibly matching TRBD2 (5 bases). This CDR3 has 15 amino acids. Germline lookup yields CDR1 SGHNT and CDR2 YENEEA. Deletions cut 4 bases from V and 4 bases from J, with 14 bases between. The CDR3: CASSSPSDFYNEQFF. The CDR3 region has the DNA TGTGCCAGCAGCTCCCCCTCGGACTTTTACAATGAGCAGTTCTTC.

In nucleotides, the CDR3 is TGTGCCAGCAGGGGGGACAGCACCTACGAGCAGTACTTC. As protein: CASRGDSTYEQYF. The chain is built from TRBV28 and TRBJ2-7; 7 bases match TRBD1. V shed 6 bases, J shed 2 bases, and the junction held 4 bases outside the gene matches. This CDR3 has 13 amino acids. Germline V gene data show CDR1 as MDHEN and CDR2 as SYDVKM.

The gene calls are TRBV4-1 and TRBJ2-6; perhaps TRBD2 as D (5 bases). Germline assignment: CDR1 MGHRA and CDR2 YSYEKL. V lost 3 bases and J 0 bases, leaving 15 bases between the germline ends. The CDR3 spans 18 residues. The CDR3, as DNA: TGCGCCAGCAGCCATCCCGGGGTGGGGTTCTCTGGGGCCAACGTCCTGACTTTC. Protein: CASSHPGVGFSGANVLTF.

The rearrangement joins TRBV19 to TRBJ1-5; no clear D gene. Germline CDR1 and CDR2: LNHDA and SQIVND (reference sequence). CDR3 size: 13 residues. Deletions cut 5 bases from V and 6 bases from J, with 11 bases between. The CDR3 DNA follows: TGTGCCAGTAGTGCCCCATCGGTTCAGCCCCAGCATTTT. Translated: CASSAPSVQPQHF.

The chain uses TRBV24-1 and TRBJ2-2, with TRBD2 matching 7 bases. Trimming cost V 3 bases and J 6 bases; bases outside gene matches: 6. The CDR3 has 15 residues. Germline V gene sequence: CDR1 KGHDR, CDR2 SFDVKD. CDR3 in DNA: TGTGCCACCAGTGATGGGGCGGCGGGAGCCGGGGAGCTGTTTTTT. It yields the protein CATSDGAAGAGELFF.

This chain links TRBV6-9 with TRBJ2-7; maybe TRBD1 (5 bases). The germline CDR1 and CDR2 sequences are MNHGY and SVAAGI. This CDR3 spans 14 amino acids. V was clipped by 0 bases and J by 5 bases, with 11 bases between them. The CDR3 DNA is TGTGCCAGCAGTTATTCTTACAGGCCGGACGAGCAGTACTTC. Translated, it gives CASSYSYRPDEQYF.

This sequence joins TRBV15 and TRBJ1-1; unclear D gene. V lost 0 bases and J 4 bases, leaving 6 bases between the germline ends. This CDR3 has 13 amino acids. Germline V gives CDR1 LNHNV, CDR2 YYDKDF (reference sequence). The CDR3 DNA reads as TGTGCCACCAGCAGAGACGGCGGCACTGAAGCTTTCTTT. Its protein product is CATSRDGGTEAFF.

This chain links TRBV18 with TRBJ2-5, with a possible D match to TRBD2 (6 bases). V was clipped by 3 bases and J by 1 base, with 18 bases between them. Germline V gene lookup returns CDR1 KGHSH and CDR2 LQKENI. The CDR3 consists of 17 residues. In DNA, the CDR3 is TGTGCCAGCTCACCTGTCCTGCAACGGGGAGGCCAAGAGACCCAGTACTTC. This translates into CASSPVLQRGGQETQYF. Drawing the rest from reference TRBV18 and TRBJ2-5, the complete variable domain is NAGVMQNPRHLVRRRGQEARLRCSPMKGHSHVYWYRQLPEEGLKFMVYLQKENIIDESGMPKERFSAEFPKEGPSILRIQQVVRGDSAAYFCASSPVLQRGGQETQYFGPGTRLLVL.

The gene calls are TRBV12-3 or TRBV12-4 and TRBJ1-2; D may be TRBD1 (5 bases). The V and J ends lost 6 bases and 8 bases respectively, with 13 bases between them. The CDR3 length is 12 residues. CDR3 residues: CASSPGLGGYTF. For the CDR3, the DNA is TGTGCCAGCAGCCCGGGACTGGGAGGCTACACCTTC.

The chain has TRBV28 and TRBJ1-1, with TRBD1 matching 7 bases. The germline CDR1 and CDR2 sequences are MDHEN and SYDVKM. CDR3 length equals 14 residues. V lost 9 bases, J lost 1 base, and 8 bases stayed unmatched. CDR3 protein: CASTDSGGNTEAFF. The CDR3 region has the DNA TGTGCCAGTACGGATTCAGGGGGGAACACTGAAGCTTTCTTT. Based on the CDR3 plus reference TRBV28 and TRBJ1-1, the full variable domain is DVKVTQSSRYLVKRTGEKVFLECVQDMDHENMFWYRQDPGLGLRLIYFSYDVKMKEKGDIPEGYSVSREKKERFSLILESASTNQTSMYLCASTDSGGNTEAFFGQGTRLTVV.

The chain is built from TRBV30 and TRBJ2-3; D is perhaps TRBD1 (5 bases). From germline, CDR1 is GTSNPN and CDR2 SVGIG (reference sequence). This CDR3 has 11 residues. The V end was cut by 5 bases, the J end by 9 bases, with 12 bases between. CDR3 amino acids: CAWLTGPTQYF. The CDR3, as DNA: TGTGCCTGGCTTACAGGACCCACGCAGTATTTT.

The genes are TRBV4-3 and TRBJ2-3, with D hard to call. V dropped 0 bases and J dropped 5 bases, with 15 bases sitting between them. CDR1 is LGHNA, CDR2 YSLEER, per germline. The CDR3 runs to 16 residues. The CDR3 region has the DNA TGCGCCAGCAGCCAAGACTTATGGCCCGGCGGAGATACGCAGTATTTT. Its protein product is CASSQDLWPGGDTQYF.

The chain couples TRBV30 to TRBJ1-2; no clear D gene. V lost 4 bases, J lost 0 bases, and 3 bases lay in between. CDR3 size: 11 residues. The germline V gene encodes CDR1 GTSNPN and CDR2 SVGIG (reference sequence). In nucleotides, the CDR3 is TGTGCCTGGAACTCTAACTATGGCTACACCTTC. Translation: CAWNSNYGYTF.

The chain recombines TRBV30 with TRBJ1-6, with D perhaps matching TRBD1 (5 bases). This CDR3 is built from 13 residues. CDR1 is GTSNPN, CDR2 SVGIG, per germline (reference sequence). V lost 5 bases and J 7 bases, leaving 12 bases between the germline ends. In nucleotides, the CDR3 is TGTGCCTGGGGGTTGGGGGGAAATTCACCCCTCCACTTT. It translates to CAWGLGGNSPLHF.

Concerning this clone itself: A junction boundary mismatches the germline segment, possibly from a read error. V gene TRBV7-9 combines with J gene TRBJ2-3, with 10 bases lining up with TRBD1. The germline V gene encodes CDR1 SEHNR and CDR2 FQNEAQ (reference sequence). This CDR3 is 16 amino acids long. Here the CDR3 DNA reads TGTGCCAGCACCTTACGAGGGGACAGGGGTGCAGATACGCAGTATTTT. Amino acid sequence: CASTLRGDRGADTQYF. Supplemented by reference TRBV7-9 and TRBJ2-3, the full variable domain reads DTGVSQNPRHKITKRGQNVTFRCDPISEHNRLYWYRQTLGQGPEFLTYFQNEAQLEKSRLLSDRFSAERPKGSFSTLEIQRTEQGDSAMYLCASTLRGDRGADTQYFGPGTRLTVL.

Only a few counts were recorded for this clone. The chain recombines TRBV1 with TRBJ1-3; the tabulated D call, TRBD1, remains unverified against the DNA. TRBV1 is tagged as a pseudogene. This CDR3 region has 16 residues. The DNA for the CDR3 is TGCACCAGCAGCCATGGACAGGGGATGACTGGAAACACCATATATTTT. It is translated as CTSSHGQGMTGNTIYF.

The chain combines TRBV11-2 with TRBJ1-1; D perhaps matches TRBD1 (5 bases). The CDR3 sequence is 12 residues long. Per germline, CDR1 SGHAT and CDR2 FQNNGV. V was cut by 4 bases and J by 7 bases, with 10 bases left in between. CDR3 region: CASSSPGLEAFF. CDR3 nucleotides: TGTGCCAGCAGCTCCCCGGGACTTGAAGCTTTCTTT.

This chain uses TRBV7-9 with TRBJ2-2, with D perhaps matching TRBD2 (6 bases). Germline loops: CDR1 SEHNR, CDR2 FQNEAQ (reference sequence). V was shortened by 4 bases and J by 1 base, with 16 bases between the two germline ends. This CDR3 spans 17 amino acids. Here the CDR3 DNA reads TGTGCCAGCAGCTCCCCCGGGGTAGCGGTGAACACCGGGGAGCTGTTTTTT. Translated, it gives CASSSPGVAVNTGELFF.

The chain links TRBV5-8 to TRBJ1-5; D is possibly TRBD1 (5 bases). The CDR3 runs to 13 residues. Germline V lookup: CDR1 SGHTS, CDR2 YDEGEE. V gave up 3 bases and J gave up 1 base, with 5 bases separating them. CDR3 region: CASSYRSNQPQHF. DNA of the CDR3: TGTGCCAGCAGCTACAGGAGCAATCAGCCCCAGCATTTT. The complete variable domain, with remaining parts taken from reference TRBV5-8 and TRBJ1-5, reads EAGVTQSPTHLIKTRGQQATLRCSPISGHTSVYWYQQALGLGLQFLLWYDEGEERNRGNFPPRFSGRQFPNYSSELNVNALELEDSALYLCASSYRSNQPQHFGDGTRLSIL.

The gene calls are TRBV7-9 and TRBJ2-7; 9 nucleotides agree with TRBD1. The V gene end was trimmed by 7 bases and the J gene end by 6 bases; junction bases not matched to a gene: 7. The germline V gene has CDR1 SEHNR and CDR2 FQNEAQ (reference sequence). The CDR3 runs to 13 residues. The CDR3 loop is CASNRGTGLEQYF. CDR3 DNA sequence: TGTGCCAGCAATAGGGGGACAGGGCTCGAGCAGTACTTC. Combining the CDR3 with reference TRBV7-9 and TRBJ2-7 gives the whole variable domain DTGVSQNPRHKITKRGQNVTFRCDPISEHNRLYWYRQTLGQGPEFLTYFQNEAQLEKSRLLSDRFSAERPKGSFSTLEIQRTEQGDSAMYLCASNRGTGLEQYFGPGTRLTVT.

V is TRBV27 and J is TRBJ2-5; weak D call: TRBD2 (6 bases). The germline CDR1 and CDR2 sequences are MNHEY and SMNVEV (reference sequence). This CDR3 is 13 amino acids long. Trimming left V 4 bases short and J 2 bases short, with 8 bases between. CDR3 protein: CASSWTIQETQYF. The CDR3 DNA reads TGTGCCAGCAGTTGGACTATTCAAGAGACCCAGTACTTC.